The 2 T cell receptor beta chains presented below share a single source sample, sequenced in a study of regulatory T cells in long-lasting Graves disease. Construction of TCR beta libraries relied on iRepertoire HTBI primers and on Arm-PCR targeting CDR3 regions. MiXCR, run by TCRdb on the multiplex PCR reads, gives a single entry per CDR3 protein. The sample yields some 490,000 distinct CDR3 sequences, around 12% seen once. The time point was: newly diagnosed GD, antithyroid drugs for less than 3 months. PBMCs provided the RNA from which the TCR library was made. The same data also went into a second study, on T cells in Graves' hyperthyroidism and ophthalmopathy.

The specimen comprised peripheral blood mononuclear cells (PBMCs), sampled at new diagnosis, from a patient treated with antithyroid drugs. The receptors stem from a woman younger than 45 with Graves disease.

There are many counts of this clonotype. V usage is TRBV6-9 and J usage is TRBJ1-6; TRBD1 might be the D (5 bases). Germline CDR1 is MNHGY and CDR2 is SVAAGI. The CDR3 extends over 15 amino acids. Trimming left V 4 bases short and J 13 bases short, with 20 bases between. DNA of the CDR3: TGTGCCAGCAGTTCCGGGACCGTGTTACTAGGGCCCCTCCACTTT. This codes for CASSSGTVLLGPLHF.

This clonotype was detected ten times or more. This CDR3 reads CASSQRQWGTLEAFF. CDR3 DNA: TGTGCCAGCAGCCAACGACAGTGGGGGACTCTAGAAGCTTTCTTT. The chain combines TRBV28 with TRBJ1-1, with a possible D match to TRBD1 (5 bases). The V gene lost 6 bases and the J gene lost 8 bases, with 22 bases spanning the gap. Germline CDR1 reads MDHEN; CDR2 reads SYDVKM. This CDR3 region has 15 residues.